These 10 T cell receptor beta chains came from one sample sequenced in a study of CD8 T cells in ankylosing spondylitis (dated by TCRdb to about 2017). Receptor libraries were prepared by 5' RACE. Reads for this sample came from an Illumina HiSeq 2500. TCRdb reworked the public reads: Q25 trimming with fastp, MiXCR clone assembly, productive beta chains retained. Entries that share a CDR3 protein sequence are merged under the most common genes and DNA. The sample yields some 25,000 distinct CDR3 sequences; 2% to 3% were counted once. Approximately 8.1% of the sample goes to the ten largest clones. Sequences were obtained from blood, either unsorted or a sorted T cell fraction (not recorded which). These receptors all come from a female donor with ankylosing spondylitis or in good health (not recorded which).

This clonotype was seen at least ten times. The chain combines TRBV9 with TRBJ1-3; D is unclear. Trimming removed 0 bases from V and 4 bases from J, with 5 bases in between. This CDR3 is 13 amino acids long. CDR1 and CDR2 (germline): SGDLS, YYNGEE. The CDR3 sequence is CASSVDVGNTIYF. DNA of the CDR3: TGTGCCAGCAGCGTAGACGTCGGAAACACCATATATTTT.

This clonotype has a count of ten or more. As DNA, the CDR3 is TGTGCCAGCAGCGTACTGGCCCGAGGGACCTACAATGAGCAGTTCTTC. Its translation: CASSVLARGTYNEQFF. V and J are TRBV9 and TRBJ2-1; D possibly corresponds to TRBD2 (5 bases). The V end lost 1 base, the J end lost 2 bases, and 13 bases lay between the germline ends. CDR1 SGDLS and CDR2 YYNGEE come from the germline V gene. CDR3 size: 16 residues. Full variable domain (missing parts from reference TRBV9 and TRBJ2-1): DSGVTQTPKHLITATGQRVTLRCSPRSGDLSVYWYQQSLDQGLQFLIQYYNGEERAKGNILERFSAQQFPDLHSELNLSSLELGDSALYFCASSVLARGTYNEQFFGPGTRLTVL.

This clonotype was counted many times. This chain connects TRBV9 to TRBJ1-4; D is uncertain. The CDR3 consists of 14 residues. The germline CDR1 and CDR2 sequences are SGDLS and YYNGEE. V was cut by 7 bases and J by 1 base, with 11 bases left in between. The CDR3 region is CASGPSGTNEKLFF. The CDR3 coding sequence is TGTGCCAGCGGCCCCTCGGGAACTAATGAAAAACTGTTTTTT.

There are many counts of this clonotype. The V and J genes are TRBV9 and TRBJ2-1, with D hard to call. V was cut by 0 bases and J by 0 bases, with 7 bases left in between. Per germline, CDR1 SGDLS and CDR2 YYNGEE. The CDR3 totals 15 residues. The CDR3 protein is CASSVEAPSYNEQFF. DNA for the CDR3: TGTGCCAGCAGCGTAGAAGCGCCCTCCTACAATGAGCAGTTCTTC.

This clonotype was observed at least ten times. The chain joins TRBV9 to TRBJ2-1; 8 bases line up with TRBD1. Germline V gene data show CDR1 as SGDLS and CDR2 as YYNGEE. This CDR3 has 14 amino acids. The trim removed 3 bases at V and 9 bases at J, leaving 8 bases unmatched. The CDR3 DNA reads TGTGCCAGCAGCGGCACCGGGACAGGCTCTGAGCAGTTCTTC. Protein: CASSGTGTGSEQFF.

The rearrangement links TRBV9 to TRBJ2-2; 8 bases match TRBD1. CDR3 length: 15 amino acids. The V and J ends lost 4 bases and 4 bases, in that order; junction bases with no gene match: 6. The V gene's germline CDR1 is SGDLS and CDR2 YYNGEE. The CDR3 DNA follows: TGTGCCAGCAGCACCCGACAGGGGACCACCGGGGAGCTGTTTTTT. Translated: CASSTRQGTTGELFF.

The CDR3 spells CASGKATGTGANVLTF. The CDR3 DNA sequence: TGTGCCAGCGGGAAAGCGACAGGGACTGGGGCCAACGTCCTGACTTTC. The gene calls are TRBV9 and TRBJ2-6; 7 bases match TRBD1. The trim removed 7 bases at V and 2 bases at J, leaving 9 bases unmatched. The CDR3 sequence is 16 residues long. Germline V gene sequence: CDR1 SGDLS, CDR2 YYNGEE.

This clonotype was seen many times. The chain has TRBV9 and TRBJ2-7, with 10 positions matching TRBD1. Germline V gene sequence: CDR1 SGDLS, CDR2 YYNGEE. The V segment lost 4 bases and the J segment 1 base; nucleotides outside the gene matches: 5. There are 15 residues in the CDR3. In DNA, the CDR3 is TGTGCCAGCAGCATCGACAGGGGGCCTTCCTACGAGCAGTACTTC. Amino acids: CASSIDRGPSYEQYF.

This clonotype was counted at least ten times. The rearrangement uses TRBV9 and TRBJ2-3, with D maybe TRBD1 (5 bases). Germline CDR1 reads SGDLS; CDR2 reads YYNGEE. CDR3 length: 12 amino acids. V dropped 3 bases and J dropped 14 bases, with 16 bases sitting between them. The chain's CDR3 is CASSGLLGQLYF. The CDR3 DNA reads as TGTGCCAGCAGCGGACTTCTCGGACAACTGTATTTT.

This clonotype came up many times. The chain joins TRBV9 to TRBJ2-1, with 11 bases fitting TRBD2. CDR3 size: 17 residues. CDR1 SGDLS and CDR2 YYNGEE come from the germline V gene. The junction had 10 bases not matched to a gene; V was cut back by 5 bases and J by 3 bases. The CDR3 DNA reads TGTGCCAGCAGTCTCACGGCCGGGACTAGCGGCTACAATGAGCAGTTCTTC. Its protein product is CASSLTAGTSGYNEQFF.